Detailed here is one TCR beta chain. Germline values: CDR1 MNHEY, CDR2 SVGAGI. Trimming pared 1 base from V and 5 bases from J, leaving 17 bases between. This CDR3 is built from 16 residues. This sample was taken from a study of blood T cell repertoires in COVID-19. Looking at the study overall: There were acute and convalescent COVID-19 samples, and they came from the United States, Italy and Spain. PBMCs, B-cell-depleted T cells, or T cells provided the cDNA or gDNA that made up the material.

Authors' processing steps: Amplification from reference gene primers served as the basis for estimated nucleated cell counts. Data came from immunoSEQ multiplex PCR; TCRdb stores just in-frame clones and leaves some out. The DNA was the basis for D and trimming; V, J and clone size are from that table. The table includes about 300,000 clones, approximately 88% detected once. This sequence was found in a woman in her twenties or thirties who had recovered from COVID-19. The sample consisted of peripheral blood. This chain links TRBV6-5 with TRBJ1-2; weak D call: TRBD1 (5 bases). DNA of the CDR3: TGTGCCAGCAGTTACTTTGGACGGGGGGTGGGGTATGGCTACACCTTC. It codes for CASSYFGRGVGYGYTF.